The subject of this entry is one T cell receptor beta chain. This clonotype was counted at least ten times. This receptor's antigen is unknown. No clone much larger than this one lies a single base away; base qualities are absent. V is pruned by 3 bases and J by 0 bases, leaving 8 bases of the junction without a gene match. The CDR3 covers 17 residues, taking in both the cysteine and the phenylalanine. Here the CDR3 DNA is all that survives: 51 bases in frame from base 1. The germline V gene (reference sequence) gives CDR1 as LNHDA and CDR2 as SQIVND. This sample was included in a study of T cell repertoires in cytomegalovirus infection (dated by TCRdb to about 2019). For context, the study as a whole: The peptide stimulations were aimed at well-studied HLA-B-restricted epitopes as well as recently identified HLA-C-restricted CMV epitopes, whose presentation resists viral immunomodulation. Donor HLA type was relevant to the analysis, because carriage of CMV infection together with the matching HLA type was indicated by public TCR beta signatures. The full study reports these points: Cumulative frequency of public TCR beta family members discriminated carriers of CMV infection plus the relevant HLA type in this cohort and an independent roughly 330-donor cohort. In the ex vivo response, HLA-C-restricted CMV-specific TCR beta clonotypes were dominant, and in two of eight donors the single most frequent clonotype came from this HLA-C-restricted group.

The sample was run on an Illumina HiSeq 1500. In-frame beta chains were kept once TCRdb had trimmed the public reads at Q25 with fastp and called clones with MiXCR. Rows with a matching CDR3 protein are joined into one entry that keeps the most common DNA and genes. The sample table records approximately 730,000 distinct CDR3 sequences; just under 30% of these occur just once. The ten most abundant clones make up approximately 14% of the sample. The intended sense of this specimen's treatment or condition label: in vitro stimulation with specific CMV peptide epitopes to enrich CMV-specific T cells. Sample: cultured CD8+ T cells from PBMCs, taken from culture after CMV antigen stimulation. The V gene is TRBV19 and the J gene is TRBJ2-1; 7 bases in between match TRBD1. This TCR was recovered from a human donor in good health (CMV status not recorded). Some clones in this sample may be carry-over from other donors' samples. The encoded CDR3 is CASSITGAASSYNEQFF. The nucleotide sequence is TGTGCCAGTAGTATTACAGGGGCGGCAAGCTCCTACAATGAGCAGTTCTTC.